This T cell receptor beta chain originates from a study of long-term antiretroviral therapy in people with HIV. The overall study: The earliest specimens came about a decade ahead of the 2015 immediate-ART recommendation. Overall study results and limits: Repertoires with HIV possessed tighter CDR3 length spans than those of controls.

Trimming shortened V by 8 bases and J by 1 base, and 5 bases separated the two germline ends. This CDR3 is built from 10 residues. The V gene's germline CDR1 is DFQATT and CDR2 SNEGSKA (reference sequence). The authors ran the immunoSEQ assay, v3.0, at survey level. Using immunoSEQ multiplex PCR, the repertoire was profiled, and TCRdb retains in-frame clones only, with some absent. The table shows some 23,000 clones, with roughly 77% occurring only once. Prior to DNA extraction, the samples held roughly 1-10 million cryopreserved PBMC. Remarks on this clone: Its antigen is still unknown.

The TCR originated in a woman between 40 and 50 years old with HIV. The chain couples TRBV20-1 to TRBJ1-2, with D hard to call. Sequenced here: unsorted PBMCs, sampled 0.5 years after starting antiretroviral therapy. The CDR3 nucleotides are TGCAGTAACAATAACTATGGCTACACCTTC. It yields the protein CSNNNYGYTF.